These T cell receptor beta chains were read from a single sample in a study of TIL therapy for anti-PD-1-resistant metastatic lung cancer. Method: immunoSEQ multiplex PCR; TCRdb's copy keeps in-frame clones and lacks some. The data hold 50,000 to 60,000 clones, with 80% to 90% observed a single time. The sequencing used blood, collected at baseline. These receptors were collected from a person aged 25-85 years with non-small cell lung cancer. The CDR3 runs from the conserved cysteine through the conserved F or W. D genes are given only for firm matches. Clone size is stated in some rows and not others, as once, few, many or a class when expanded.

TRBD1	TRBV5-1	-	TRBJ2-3	TGCGCCAGCAAAAAAACCCGCGGGACAGGAAGCACAGATACGCAGTATTTT	CASKKTRGTGSTDTQYF
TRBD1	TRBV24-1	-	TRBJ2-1	TGTGCCACCAGCGTTCCGGGACAGGGGGCAGGAGAGCAGTTCTTC	CATSVPGQGAGEQFF
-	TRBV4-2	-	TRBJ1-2	TGTGCCAGCAGCCAAGATAGCTATAAGGGCTACACCTTC	CASSQDSYKGYTF
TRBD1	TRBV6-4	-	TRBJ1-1	TGTGCCAGCAGCGAGGGGACAGGGGACACTGAAGCTTTCTTT	CASSEGTGDTEAFF
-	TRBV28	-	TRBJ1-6	TGTGCCAGCAGGCCAGTCAATTCACCCCTCCACTTT	CASRPVNSPLHF
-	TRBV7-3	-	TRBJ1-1	TGTGCCAGCGCACCAACCAGGGGCACTGAAGCTTTCTTT	CASAPTRGTEAFF
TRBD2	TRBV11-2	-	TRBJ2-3	TGTGCCAGCAGCATCCAGTGGTCTAGCGGGGGGGCTTCGACAGATACGCAGTATTTT	CASSIQWSSGGASTDTQYF
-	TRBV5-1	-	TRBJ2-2	TGCGCCAGCAGCTTGGGTGTGACTTCTCCCTTTGGGGAGCTGTTTTTT	CASSLGVTSPFGELFF
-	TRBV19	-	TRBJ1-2	TGTGCCAGTTCCCCATCTGGTAGGATCTATGGCTACACCTTC	CASSPSGRIYGYTF
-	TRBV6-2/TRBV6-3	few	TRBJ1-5	TGTGCCAGCAGTTTGAGTACACGGGGCAATCAGCCCCAGCATTTT	CASSLSTRGNQPQHF
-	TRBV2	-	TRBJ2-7	TGTGCCAGCAGTGAAAGAGGGGTCGAGCAGTACTTC	CASSERGVEQYF